This passage covers 27 T cell receptor beta chains from one sample sequenced in a study of blood T cell repertoires in COVID-19. Sequencing used immunoSEQ multiplex PCR; TCRdb keeps in-frame clones, though not all of them. The sample has 150,000 to 200,000 clones; about 78% are singletons. Material for sequencing was peripheral blood. The receptors shown here come from a woman aged 45-65 years with active or convalescent COVID-19.

The gene calls are TRBV7-9 and TRBJ2-7; 7 nucleotides match TRBD1. Trimming cost V 8 bases and J 1 base; bases outside gene matches: 11. CDR3 length equals 15 residues. Germline CDR1 is SEHNR and CDR2 is FQNEAQ (reference sequence). Here the CDR3 DNA reads TGTGCCAGCGGCCCGGGACAGTGGCCTTCCTACGAGCAGTACTTC. Protein: CASGPGQWPSYEQYF.

This clone was observed a few times. The genes are TRBV7-2 and TRBJ1-5, with D tentatively TRBD1 (6 bases). Germline loops: CDR1 SGHTA, CDR2 FQGNSA. Trimming removed 1 base at V and 6 bases at J, with 13 bases between. This CDR3 comprises 15 residues. The CDR3 DNA follows: TGTGCCAGCAGCTTAGGCCCAGGGGCCGGTCAGCCCCAGCATTTT. It specifies CASSLGPGAGQPQHF.

This clone was seen a single time. The V call is TRBV18, the J call TRBJ1-6, with 7 bases aligning to TRBD1. The CDR3 length is 16 residues. V gave up 3 bases and J gave up 7 bases; unmatched junction bases: 9. The germline V gene encodes CDR1 KGHSH and CDR2 LQKENI. The CDR3 is CASSPLTGALNSPLHF. DNA for the CDR3: TGTGCCAGCTCACCTTTAACAGGGGCCCTCAATTCACCCCTCCACTTT. Combining the CDR3 with reference TRBV18 and TRBJ1-6 gives the whole variable domain NAGVMQNPRHLVRRRGQEARLRCSPMKGHSHVYWYRQLPEEGLKFMVYLQKENIIDESGMPKERFSAEFPKEGPSILRIQQVVRGDSAAYFCASSPLTGALNSPLHFGNGTRLTVT.

This clone has a handful of counts. The rearrangement uses TRBV7-9 and TRBJ2-3, with D uncertain. The CDR3 contains 12 residues. V shed 5 bases and J shed 5 bases, with 8 bases lying between them. Germline loops: CDR1 SEHNR, CDR2 FQNEAQ (reference sequence). The CDR3, as DNA: TGTGCCAGCAGCGAGCTTGGAGATACGCAGTATTTT. Amino acids: CASSELGDTQYF.

This rearrangement joins TRBV9 to TRBJ1-4, with D unclear. V lost 0 bases and J 8 bases, leaving 17 bases between the germline ends. Germline-derived CDR1 and CDR2 are SGDLS and YYNGEE. CDR3 length: 16 residues. For the CDR3, the DNA is TGTGCCAGCAGCGTAGGGGTGCGGGAAACGAGGGAAAAACTGTTTTTT. Encoded protein: CASSVGVRETREKLFF.

The rearrangement links TRBV30 to TRBJ1-6; D is ambiguous. This CDR3 region has 14 residues. Trimming removed 1 base at V and 6 bases at J, with 10 bases between. CDR1 GTSNPN and CDR2 SVGIG come from the germline V gene (reference sequence). The CDR3: CAWSDSPLNSPLHF. The CDR3 nucleotides are TGTGCCTGGAGTGACAGTCCCCTTAATTCACCCCTCCACTTT. Full variable domain (rest looked up from reference TRBV30 and TRBJ1-6): SQTIHQWPATLVQPVGSPLSLECTVEGTSNPNLYWYRQAAGRGLQLLFYSVGIGQISSEVPQNLSASRPQDRQFILSSKKLLLSDSGFYLCAWSDSPLNSPLHFGNGTRLTVT.

This chain links TRBV12-5 with TRBJ2-7, with no clear D. The CDR3 is 17 amino acids. Germline V gives CDR1 LGHNT, CDR2 FRNRAP. V shed 0 bases and J shed 2 bases, with 17 bases lying between them. CDR3 in DNA: TGTGCTAGTGGTTTGGTAAGGCAGCATGACATCACCTACGAGCAGTACTTC. This gives the protein CASGLVRQHDITYEQYF.

The J gene is TRBJ2-7, the V gene TRBV4-3, with a weak D call TRBD2 (5 bases). The CDR3 extends over 14 amino acids. Germline values: CDR1 LGHNA, CDR2 YSLEER. V lost 0 bases, J lost 3 bases, and 9 bases lay in between. The CDR3 DNA reads as TGCGCCAGCAGCCAAGAGTGGCGGGTCTACGAGCAGTACTTC. Residues: CASSQEWRVYEQYF.

The V call is TRBV7-2, the J call TRBJ2-2, with 7 bases matching TRBD1. This CDR3 has 16 amino acids. V dropped 3 bases and J dropped 2; count of bases not matched to a gene: 6. Germline assignment: CDR1 SGHTA and CDR2 FQGNSA. CDR3 nucleotides: TGTGCCAGCAGCTTGTTCGGGACAGTAAACACCGGGGAGCTGTTTTTT. This codes for CASSLFGTVNTGELFF. The full variable domain, in which reference TRBV7-2 and TRBJ2-2 provide the parts outside the CDR3, is GAGVSQSPSNKVTEKGKDVELRCDPISGHTALYWYRQSLGQGLEFLIYFQGNSAPDKSGLPSDRFSAERTGGSVSTLTIQRTQQEDSAVYLCASSLFGTVNTGELFFGEGSRLTVL.

V usage is TRBV30 and J usage is TRBJ1-4; 12 bases fit TRBD1. This CDR3 contains 15 residues. The germline CDR1 and CDR2 sequences are GTSNPN and SVGIG (reference sequence). Germline trimming cut 7 bases from V and 8 bases from J; bases unmatched to any gene: 11. DNA of the CDR3: TGTGCCTCCAGTCCCGGGACAGGGGGCCGGGAAAAACTGTTTTTT. Translated: CASSPGTGGREKLFF.

V gene TRBV7-3 combines with J gene TRBJ1-1; a weak D match, TRBD1 (5 bases). The germline V gene has CDR1 SGHTA and CDR2 FQGTGA. Trimming shortened V by 6 bases and J by 5 bases, and 19 bases separated the two germline ends. The CDR3 is 15 amino acids. The CDR3 protein is CASSSNAGGGTEAFF. The CDR3 DNA reads TGTGCCAGCAGTTCAAACGCAGGCGGGGGAACTGAAGCTTTCTTT.

J is TRBJ2-5 and V is TRBV30; weak D call: TRBD2 (5 bases). CDR1 and CDR2 (germline): GTSNPN, SVGIG (reference sequence). V was cut by 2 bases and J by 5 bases, with 12 bases left in between. The CDR3 covers 13 residues. DNA for the CDR3: TGTGCCTGGAGTACGAGGGCGGCGGAGACCCAGTACTTC. Translation: CAWSTRAAETQYF.

The J gene is TRBJ1-1, the V gene TRBV19; the D is unclear. V lost 2 bases, J lost 0 bases, and 7 bases lay in between. This CDR3 spans 14 amino acids. In germline, CDR1 is LNHDA, CDR2 SQIVND (reference sequence). CDR3 sequence: CASSIMGLNTEAFF. CDR3 DNA sequence: TGTGCCAGTAGTATAATGGGCTTGAACACTGAAGCTTTCTTT.

The chain joins TRBV7-9 to TRBJ2-6, with 7 bases identical to TRBD1. The V segment lost 5 bases and the J segment 2 bases; nucleotides outside the gene matches: 3. Germline V gene sequence: CDR1 SEHNR, CDR2 FQNEAQ (reference sequence). This CDR3 comprises 15 residues. The CDR3 DNA is TGTGCCAGCAGCCAAACAGGGGCTGGGGCCAACGTCCTGACTTTC. This sequence encodes CASSQTGAGANVLTF.

This clone was counted a single time. The rearrangement uses TRBV15 and TRBJ1-5; no clear D. V was pared by 2 bases and J by 1 base, with 3 bases between. Germline values: CDR1 LNHNV, CDR2 YYDKDF (reference sequence). There are 13 residues in the CDR3. Here the CDR3 DNA reads TGTGCCACCAGCAGACAGAGCAATCAGCCCCAGCATTTT. It specifies CATSRQSNQPQHF.

The chain couples TRBV7-9 to TRBJ2-1, with 10 bases identical to TRBD2. J gave up 7 bases and V 4 bases, and 4 bases lay outside the gene matches. CDR3 size: 14 residues. The germline CDR1 and CDR2 sequences are SEHNR and FQNEAQ (reference sequence). CDR3 DNA sequence: TGTGCCAGCAGCTGGAGCGGGGGGGTAAATGAGCAGTTCTTC. Residues: CASSWSGGVNEQFF.

For this clone: The identical CDR3 is also encoded by other nucleotide sequences in the sample. In nucleotides, the CDR3 is TGTGCCAGCAGCCTCACTTTGAACACTGAAGCTTTCTTT. Protein product: CASSLTLNTEAFF. The chain links TRBV11-3 to TRBJ1-1; no clear D gene. This CDR3 has 13 amino acids. Trimming removed 5 bases from V and 0 bases from J, with 7 bases in between. The germline V gene encodes CDR1 SGHNT and CDR2 YENEEA.

V usage is TRBV7-8 and J usage is TRBJ1-4, with D perhaps matching TRBD1 (6 bases). This CDR3 has 16 residues. V was trimmed by 5 bases and J by 7 bases, leaving 20 bases between them. Germline-derived CDR1 and CDR2 are SGHVS and FQNEAQ. The chain's CDR3 is CASSTWGGSGVEKLFF. The DNA for the CDR3 is TGTGCCAGCAGCACCTGGGGGGGGTCAGGGGTTGAAAAACTGTTTTTT.

The chain recombines TRBV6-2 or TRBV6-3 with TRBJ1-5; 7 positions match TRBD1. The germline V gene has CDR1 MNHEY and CDR2 SVGEGT. With V trimmed by 0 bases and J by 4 bases, 12 bases remained unmatched. This CDR3 spans 18 amino acids. The CDR3: CASSYSHGSQGENQPQHF. In DNA, the CDR3 is TGTGCCAGCAGTTACTCGCACGGTAGCCAGGGGGAAAATCAGCCCCAGCATTTT.

This clone has a single count. The J gene is TRBJ1-4, the V gene TRBV7-9; 9 bases map to TRBD1. Germline CDR1 and CDR2: SEHNR and FQNEAQ (reference sequence). This CDR3 region has 17 residues. V dropped 4 bases and J dropped 1; count of bases not matched to a gene: 7. CDR3 amino acids: CASSSLDRGRTNEKLFF. CDR3 in DNA: TGTGCCAGCAGCTCCCTCGACAGGGGGAGAACTAATGAAAAACTGTTTTTT.

The chain carries TRBV6-2 or TRBV6-3 and TRBJ2-7; 10 bases line up with TRBD2. The CDR3 has 17 amino acids. The V gene end was trimmed by 6 bases and the J gene end by 5 bases; junction bases not matched to a gene: 16. Germline CDR1 is MNHEY and CDR2 is SVGEGT. DNA for the CDR3: TGTGCCAGCAGACCTCACTTAAGCGGGAGGGCCTCAAACGAGCAGTACTTC. The encoded protein is CASRPHLSGRASNEQYF.

J is TRBJ1-2 and V is TRBV7-9; 11 bases are shared with TRBD1. CDR3 size: 14 residues. Germline-derived CDR1 and CDR2 are SEHNR and FQNEAQ (reference sequence). The trim removed 3 bases at V and 8 bases at J, leaving 5 bases unmatched. CDR3 in amino acids: CASSLDRGLGGYTF. The CDR3 bases are TGTGCCAGCAGCTTGGACAGGGGGCTGGGAGGCTACACCTTC.

J is TRBJ2-3 and V is TRBV4-3, with D possibly TRBD2 on 6 matching bases. CDR3 length equals 15 residues. Trimming pared 0 bases from V and 5 bases from J, leaving 12 bases between. Per germline, CDR1 LGHNA and CDR2 YSLEER. DNA of the CDR3: TGCGCCAGCAGCCAAGAAGGGACTGGGGGAGATACGCAGTATTTT. Its translation: CASSQEGTGGDTQYF.

The chain links TRBV7-9 to TRBJ1-2; 7 bases are a match to TRBD1. There are 15 residues in the CDR3. Unmatched junction bases numbered 6, after V lost 2 bases and J lost 3 bases. CDR1 and CDR2 (germline): SEHNR, FQNEAQ (reference sequence). CDR3 nucleotides: TGTGCCAGCAGCTTAACACAGACAGGGTACTATGGCTACACCTTC. Translation gives CASSLTQTGYYGYTF.

This chain joins TRBV11-2 and TRBJ2-7; D might be TRBD1 (5 bases). Germline lookup yields CDR1 SGHAT and CDR2 FQNNGV. The CDR3 is made up of 15 amino acids. V was trimmed by 0 bases and J by 4 bases, leaving 13 bases between them. CDR3 loop: CASSLDHGQGYEQYF. The CDR3 nucleotides are TGTGCCAGCAGCTTAGATCACGGACAAGGATACGAGCAGTACTTC.

J is TRBJ1-5 and V is TRBV5-8, with unresolved D. The CDR3 contains 17 residues. Germline V CDR1 and CDR2: SGHTS, YDEGEE. Trimming shortened V by 0 bases and J by 4 bases, and 17 bases separated the two germline ends. CDR3: CASSLDPKAGENQPQHF. DNA of the CDR3: TGTGCCAGCAGCTTGGATCCCAAGGCAGGCGAAAATCAGCCCCAGCATTTT.

This clone was picked up a small number of times. CDR3 in DNA: TGTGCCAGCAGCGCCACTAGCGGGTACACCGGGGAGCTGTTTTTT. As protein: CASSATSGYTGELFF. The V call is TRBV7-3, the J call TRBJ2-2, with 9 nucleotides matching TRBD2. The CDR3 is 15 residues long. V was clipped by 5 bases and J by 3 bases; unmatched bases: 4. Germline loops: CDR1 SGHTA, CDR2 FQGTGA.